Each of the 5 T cell receptor beta chains below was sequenced from the same sample in a study of T cell responses to AZD1222 COVID-19 vaccine. Profiling relied on immunoSEQ multiplex PCR, and the TCRdb table lists in-frame clones only, not all of them. The sample holds 130,000 to 150,000 clones, approximately 88% seen once. Sequences were derived from peripheral blood, sampled on day 0 of AZD1222 vaccination. These receptors came from an adult in good health.

This chain joins TRBV3-1 (or the pseudogene TRBV3-2) and TRBJ2-2, with 7 positions matching TRBD1. J gave up 3 bases and V 0 bases, and 1 base lay outside the gene matches. The CDR3 contains 15 residues. Germline values: CDR1 LGHDT, CDR2 YNNKEL (reference sequence). The chain's CDR3 is CASSQDRGYTGELFF. The CDR3 nucleotides read TGTGCCAGCAGCCAAGACAGGGGGTACACCGGGGAGCTGTTTTTT.

V is TRBV18 and J is TRBJ1-4; D is uncertain. In germline, CDR1 is KGHSH, CDR2 LQKENI. There are 15 residues in the CDR3. V gave up 3 bases and J gave up 10 bases, with 18 bases separating them. The CDR3 bases are TGTGCCAGCTCACCGGTAGGGCTTGAACGGGGAAAACTGTTTTTT. Translated: CASSPVGLERGKLFF.

The V and J genes are TRBV6-2 or TRBV6-3 and TRBJ1-1; D is ambiguous. V was trimmed by 0 bases and J by 4 bases, leaving 6 bases between them. CDR1 and CDR2 (germline): MNHEY, SVGEGT. This CDR3 spans 13 amino acids. The CDR3 nucleotides read TGTGCCAGCAGTTACTCAAGGGCCACTGAAGCTTTCTTT. Residues: CASSYSRATEAFF.

CDR3 bases: TGTGCCAGCAGTCGGATTCGTAGGGACATTCAGTACTTC. As protein: CASSRIRRDIQYF. The V gene is TRBV12-3 or TRBV12-4, the J gene TRBJ2-4, with D hard to call. This CDR3 has 13 residues. Trimming pared 5 bases from V and 8 bases from J, leaving 13 bases between.

This clone was detected only once. The rearrangement joins TRBV7-8 to TRBJ1-2; D perhaps matches TRBD1 (6 bases). The germline V gene has CDR1 SGHVS and CDR2 FQNEAQ. V was cut by 2 bases and J by 6 bases, with 13 bases left in between. CDR3 length equals 14 residues. CDR3 amino acids: CASSLNLQGDGYTF. The CDR3 nucleotides read TGTGCCAGCAGCTTAAATCTACAGGGCGATGGCTACACCTTC.